This T cell receptor beta chain was sequenced during a study of T cells in Graves' hyperthyroidism and ophthalmopathy. Amplified regions were TCR beta CDR3 sequences from RNA transcripts. TCR CDR3 underwent first-round RT-PCR with the HTBI primer set. From the multiplex PCR reads, TCRdb called clonotypes with MiXCR, one entry per CDR3 protein. The sample consists of approximately 430,000 distinct CDR3 sequences, about 14% of them appearing once. This CDR3 region has 14 residues. Germline CDR1 reads MNHEY; CDR2 reads SVGAGI. The V and J ends lost 3 bases and 1 base respectively, with 8 bases between them. Ten or more counts support this clonotype.

The TCR originated in a man aged 18 to 30 with Graves' ophthalmopathy. Sequencing was carried out using blood. The chain is built from TRBV6-5 and TRBJ2-3; D not certain. The CDR3, as DNA: TGTGCCAGCAGTTATAACTTAGGCACAGATACGCAGTATTTT. Protein: CASSYNLGTDTQYF.